These 25 T cell receptor beta chains were all obtained from the same sample, sequenced in a study of regulatory T cells in long-lasting Graves disease (dated by TCRdb to the early 2020s). According to the study, the label for this sample's time point signals: newly diagnosed GD, antithyroid drugs for less than 3 months. For both TCR sequencing and RNA sequencing, RNA was extracted from PBMCs in TRIzol. Library method: multiplex PCR. These reads were obtained on an Illumina HiSeq 4000. iRepertoire HTBI primers and Arm-PCR amplification of CDR3 regions were used to construct TCR beta libraries. Clones were called with MiXCR by TCRdb after fastp trimmed the public reads at Q25, and only in-frame beta chains were retained. Each entry is one CDR3 protein sequence, shown with its most common DNA and genes. The sample table lists about 530,000 distinct CDR3 sequences, about 16% of them with a count of one. The ten largest clones represent about 25% of the sample.

This sample was also put to use in a study of T cells in Graves' hyperthyroidism and ophthalmopathy.

The sequencing here drew on peripheral blood mononuclear cells (PBMCs), taken at new diagnosis, from a patient treated with antithyroid drugs. These receptors came from a woman aged 40-65 years with Graves disease. Donor details come from another sample of the same person, matched by shared clones.

The genes are TRBV5-1 and TRBJ1-2, with D hard to call. The CDR3 totals 14 residues. Per germline, CDR1 SGHRS and CDR2 YFSETQ. V lost 0 bases, J lost 6 bases, and 12 bases lay in between. The DNA for the CDR3 is TGCGCCAGCAGCTTGGATGCAGGAGAGGATGGCTACACCTTC. Translation: CASSLDAGEDGYTF. The variable domain in full, with the rest retrieved from reference TRBV5-1 and TRBJ1-2, is KAGVTQTPRYLIKTRGQQVTLSCSPISGHRSVSWYQQTPGQGLQFLFEYFSETQRNKGNFPGRFSGRQFSNSRSEMNVSTLELGDSALYLCASSLDAGEDGYTFGSGTRLTVV.

A few counts support this clonotype. The V and J genes are TRBV18 and TRBJ2-2; D not certain. CDR1 is KGHSH, CDR2 LQKENI, per germline. The V gene lost 0 bases and the J gene lost 6 bases, with 8 bases spanning the gap. This CDR3 has 14 amino acids. In nucleotides, the CDR3 is TGTGCCAGCTCACCACCAGGAGTTCCCGGGGAGCTGTTTTTT. Its translation: CASSPPGVPGELFF.

This clonotype was found a few times. The gene calls are TRBV20-1 and TRBJ2-7; D is possibly TRBD1 (6 bases). Trimming pared 4 bases from V and 3 bases from J, leaving 10 bases between. The V gene's germline CDR1 is DFQATT and CDR2 SNEGSKA (reference sequence). The CDR3 length is 12 residues. The CDR3 sequence: CSATGTFYEQYF. The CDR3 bases are TGCAGTGCTACCGGGACATTCTACGAGCAGTACTTC.

The gene calls are TRBV7-2 and TRBJ1-3; 9 bases align to TRBD1. This CDR3 has 16 residues. Germline V CDR1 and CDR2: SGHTA, FQGNSA. After removal of 3 bases from V and 6 bases from J, the junction contained 9 bases not matched to a gene. This CDR3 is CASSLGTGRTLNTIYF. The CDR3, as DNA: TGTGCCAGCAGCTTGGGGACAGGGAGGACTTTAAACACCATATATTTT.

This clonotype has ten or more counts. V usage is TRBV30 and J usage is TRBJ2-1, with D possibly TRBD1 on 6 matching bases. Per the germline V gene, CDR1 is GTSNPN and CDR2 is SVGIG (reference sequence). V was cut by 1 base and J by 2 bases, with 18 bases left in between. This CDR3 contains 17 residues. This CDR3 is CAWSGLLTGLPYNEQFF. DNA of the CDR3: TGTGCCTGGAGTGGGCTACTTACAGGGCTCCCCTACAATGAGCAGTTCTTC.

This clonotype was detected a few times. J is TRBJ2-5 and V is TRBV30; 9 nucleotides agree with TRBD2. Germline V gene sequence: CDR1 GTSNPN, CDR2 SVGIG (reference sequence). The CDR3 spans 16 residues. Losses at the gene ends were 5 bases for V and 0 bases for J; bases not matched to a gene: 10. Written as DNA, the CDR3 is TGTGCCTGGGGTGAGGGGACTAGCTTGTACCAAGAGACCCAGTACTTC. Amino acid sequence: CAWGEGTSLYQETQYF.

Details on this clonotype: The junction departs from germline at one end; a sequencing error may be responsible. The rearrangement uses TRBV28 and TRBJ1-5; 8 nucleotides line up with TRBD1. This CDR3 is built from 13 residues. Germline V gene data show CDR1 as MDHEN and CDR2 as SYDVKM. Written as DNA, the CDR3 is TGTGCCAGCAGACAGGGGGGCAATCGGCCCCAGCATTTT. The encoded protein is CASRQGGNRPQHF.

The V and J genes are TRBV5-8 and TRBJ1-1, with 8 bases matching TRBD1. The germline CDR1 and CDR2 sequences are SGHTS and YDEGEE. This CDR3 has 14 amino acids. Trimming cost V 4 bases and J 4 bases; bases outside gene matches: 6. CDR3 amino acids: CASSGQGGGTEAFF. The CDR3 DNA reads as TGTGCCAGCAGCGGACAGGGAGGAGGCACTGAAGCTTTCTTT.

This clonotype was detected many times. The chain carries TRBV3-1 and TRBJ1-1; 7 positions match TRBD1. Unmatched junction bases numbered 1, after V lost 2 bases and J lost 1 base. The CDR3 is 14 residues long. Germline CDR1 is LGHDT and CDR2 is YNNKEL (reference sequence). The CDR3 sequence is CASSQRTGNTEAFF. The CDR3 nucleotides read TGTGCCAGCAGCCAACGGACAGGGAACACTGAAGCTTTCTTT.

This clonotype was recorded many times. This chain uses TRBV15 with TRBJ2-7; D is perhaps TRBD1 (6 bases). This CDR3 has 14 amino acids. Trimming stripped 5 bases from V and 3 bases from J, with 14 bases between. Germline V lookup: CDR1 LNHNV, CDR2 YYDKDF (reference sequence). As DNA, the CDR3 is TGTGCCACCAGCCCAGGACAGAGGGACTACGAGCAGTACTTC. Protein: CATSPGQRDYEQYF.

This clonotype was detected many times. V is TRBV5-1 and J is TRBJ2-1; TRBD2 matches at 8 bases. Germline assignment: CDR1 SGHRS and CDR2 YFSETQ. Trimming removed 3 bases from V and 0 bases from J; junction bases left unmatched: 2. This CDR3 contains 15 residues. CDR3 region: CASSSGLDSYNEQFF. CDR3 sequence (DNA): TGCGCCAGCAGCTCGGGACTAGACTCCTACAATGAGCAGTTCTTC.

As for this clonotype: Here the CDR3 omits its conserved ending phenylalanine or tryptophan, so a read error is the likely source. CDR3 DNA: TGTGCCACCCAGACAGAGACCTATGGCTACACCCTC. Translating gives CATQTETYGYTL. This chain connects TRBV19 to TRBJ1-2, with D possibly TRBD1 on 5 matching bases. CDR1 and CDR2 from the germline V gene are LNHDA and SQIVND (reference sequence). Trimming left V 10 bases short and J 4 bases short, with 13 bases between. The CDR3 sequence is 12 residues long.

Remarks on this clonotype: A much larger clonotype is one base distant, so this may be a read error. This chain connects TRBV5-1 to TRBJ1-2; tentatively, D is TRBD1 (5 bases). The CDR3 is 14 residues long. Germline V gene data show CDR1 as SGHRS and CDR2 as YFSETQ. CDR3 protein: CASSSLGGDYDYTF. CDR3 bases: TGCGCCAGCAGCTCCCTGGGGGGAGACTATGACTACACCTTC.

This clonotype occurred a few times. The chain has TRBV7-9 and TRBJ2-7; D might be TRBD2 (5 bases). CDR1 is SEHNR and CDR2 is FQNEAQ in the germline V gene (reference sequence). The CDR3 is 14 residues long. V lost 5 bases and J 4 bases, leaving 15 bases between the germline ends. In nucleotides, the CDR3 is TGTGCCAGCAGCCCGGGATTAATCACTTACGAGCAGTACTTC. It encodes CASSPGLITYEQYF.

This clonotype has ten or more counts. The rearrangement uses TRBV7-8 and TRBJ2-1; D unclear. The DNA end is a closer match to TRBJ2-5, so the J assignment may be wrong. Germline CDR1 and CDR2: SGHVS and FQNEAQ. CDR3 size: 13 residues. The CDR3 DNA reads as TGTGCCAGCAGCTCCCCGCTGGACGAGACCCAGTACTTC. Translated, it gives CASSSPLDETQYF.

V is TRBV4-1 and J is TRBJ1-1, with D tentatively TRBD1 (6 bases). Trimming cost V 2 bases and J 2 bases, with 21 bases left between them. CDR3 size: 18 residues. CDR1 MGHRA and CDR2 YSYEKL come from the germline V gene. The CDR3 DNA follows: TGCGCCAGCAGCCAAATGGAGACTACAGGACAGCGCAACACTGAAGCTTTCTTT. Amino acids: CASSQMETTGQRNTEAFF.

This clonotype occurred many times. The DNA of the CDR3 is TGTGCCAGCAGCTTATCTAGCGGGGGGGCGGACGAGCAGTACTTC. It encodes CASSLSSGGADEQYF. The chain uses TRBV7-6 and TRBJ2-7, with TRBD2 matching 12 bases. The CDR3 covers 15 residues. Germline CDR1 and CDR2: SGHVS and FNYEAQ. V gave up 2 bases and J gave up 5 bases; unmatched junction bases: 4.

This chain joins TRBV6-1 and TRBJ1-5; 8 positions agree with TRBD1. In germline, CDR1 is MNHNS, CDR2 SASEGT. This CDR3 comprises 15 residues. After removal of 5 bases from V and 5 bases from J, the junction contained 8 bases not matched to a gene. The CDR3 loop is CASSLAGGADQPQHF. The CDR3 DNA follows: TGTGCCAGCAGTCTTGCAGGGGGCGCAGATCAGCCCCAGCATTTT.

The genes are TRBV27 and TRBJ2-1, with 7 bases fitting TRBD2. The ends lost 4 bases at V and 9 bases at J; junction bases unmatched: 18. This CDR3 has 17 residues. Germline values: CDR1 MNHEY, CDR2 SMNVEV (reference sequence). The DNA for the CDR3 is TGTGCCAGCAGTTCAACTGTCCTCCGCGGGGGTACTCTTGAGCAGTTCTTC. It is translated as CASSSTVLRGGTLEQFF.

The chain combines TRBV5-6 with TRBJ1-6, with D hard to call. This CDR3 is built from 15 residues. The V and J ends lost 0 bases and 7 bases respectively, with 11 bases between them. The germline V gene has CDR1 SGHDT and CDR2 YYEEEE. Here the CDR3 DNA reads TGTGCCAGCAGCTTGGGCCCACAGCAAAATTCACCCCTCCACTTT. As protein: CASSLGPQQNSPLHF.

This chain uses TRBV19 with TRBJ2-7; 9 nucleotides align to TRBD1. The V segment lost 5 bases and the J segment 5 bases; nucleotides outside the gene matches: 7. The V gene's germline CDR1 is LNHDA and CDR2 SQIVND (reference sequence). The length of the CDR3 is 14 residues. The CDR3 sequence: CASSYGTGSNEQYF. In nucleotides, the CDR3 is TGTGCCAGTAGTTACGGGACAGGGTCCAACGAGCAGTACTTC.

This clonotype was found many times. This chain connects TRBV5-1 to TRBJ1-5; 7 bases align to TRBD1. CDR1 and CDR2 (germline): SGHRS, YFSETQ. The CDR3 extends over 16 amino acids. V was pared by 4 bases and J by 2 bases, with 9 bases of the junction left unmatched. CDR3 nucleotides: TGCGCCAGCAGCCTGACCGCAGGGGGTGGCAATCAGCCCCAGCATTTT. Translating gives CASSLTAGGGNQPQHF. Variable domain in full (rest from reference TRBV5-1 and TRBJ1-5): KAGVTQTPRYLIKTRGQQVTLSCSPISGHRSVSWYQQTPGQGLQFLFEYFSETQRNKGNFPGRFSGRQFSNSRSEMNVSTLELGDSALYLCASSLTAGGGNQPQHFGDGTRLSIL.

The chain uses TRBV5-6 and TRBJ2-1, with 12 bases aligning to TRBD2. V lost 4 bases, J lost 7 bases, and 9 bases stayed unmatched. Germline CDR1 is SGHDT and CDR2 is YYEEEE. This CDR3 contains 16 residues. For the CDR3, the DNA is TGTGCCAGCAGCGCCTTCGGGCTAGCGGGGGGGAATGAGCAGTTCTTC. Protein sequence: CASSAFGLAGGNEQFF.

In its sample, this clonotype was seen a few times. The chain combines TRBV5-1 with TRBJ2-7; 7 positions match TRBD1. Per the germline V gene, CDR1 is SGHRS and CDR2 is YFSETQ. The CDR3 spans 16 residues. V was pared by 4 bases and J by 0 bases, with 10 bases of the junction left unmatched. The CDR3 nucleotides read TGCGCCAGCAGCCTACGGACAGGAGAGAGCTCCTACGAGCAGTACTTC. Residues: CASSLRTGESSYEQYF.

The J gene is TRBJ2-6, the V gene TRBV9, with D perhaps matching TRBD1 or TRBD2 (7 bases each). Germline-derived CDR1 and CDR2 are SGDLS and YYNGEE. V lost 0 bases and J lost 4, with 17 bases in between. The CDR3 length is 18 residues. CDR3 region: CASSVDEGGTVGANVLTF. In DNA form, the CDR3 reads TGTGCCAGCAGCGTAGATGAGGGGGGGACAGTCGGGGCCAACGTCCTGACTTTC. Looking up the rest from reference TRBV9 and TRBJ2-6 gives the full variable domain: DSGVTQTPKHLITATGQRVTLRCSPRSGDLSVYWYQQSLDQGLQFLIQYYNGEERAKGNILERFSAQQFPDLHSELNLSSLELGDSALYFCASSVDEGGTVGANVLTFGAGSRLTVL.